A selection of T cell receptor beta chains follows, all from one sample in a study of Ad26.COV2.S vaccination and SARS-CoV-2 variants. Clones were sequenced by immunoSEQ multiplex PCR, and TCRdb holds only the in-frame ones, with some missing. The profile shows about 350,000 clones, about 85% of them singletons. The sample in question was peripheral blood, obtained in a trial of Ad26.COV2.S vaccine versus placebo. The receptors were gathered from a person aged 18 to 59 who received the Ad26.COV2.S COVID-19 vaccine or a placebo. The CDR3 runs from the conserved cysteine through the conserved F or W. The order of the fields is J gene, V gene, D gene, clone size, CDR3 protein, CDR3 DNA. The D gene is left open where the match is weak. Clone size is shown for a subset of rows, as once, few, many or a class of expanded clone.

TRBJ1-1	TRBV5-4	-	once	CASSLGGTNTEAFF	TGTGCCAGCAGCTTAGGGGGGACGAACACTGAAGCTTTCTTT
TRBJ1-6	TRBV27	-	-	CASSYQGWTSPLHF	TGTGCCAGCAGTTACCAAGGTTGGACTTCACCCCTCCACTTT
TRBJ1-2	TRBV4-2	-	-	CASSQTQESPYGYTF	TGTGCCAGCAGCCAGACCCAGGAAAGCCCCTATGGCTACACCTTC
TRBJ2-7	TRBV6-5	-	-	CASMALGAGYYEQYF	TGTGCCAGCATGGCTTTGGGGGCTGGCTACTACGAGCAGTACTTC
TRBJ1-1	TRBV5-6	-	-	CASSIVRVNTEAFF	TGTGCCAGCAGTATAGTTCGGGTAAACACTGAAGCTTTCTTT
TRBJ2-5	TRBV5-4	TRBD1	-	CASRSKNTGGETQYF	TGTGCCAGCAGGTCAAAAAACACAGGGGGAGAGACCCAGTACTTC
TRBJ1-3	TRBV9	-	few	CASSGMAGLNTIYF	TGTGCCAGCAGCGGAATGGCCGGTTTAAACACCATATATTTT
TRBJ1-2	TRBV28	TRBD1	-	CASKDRVNYGYTF	TGTGCCAGCAAGGACAGGGTGAACTATGGCTACACCTTC
TRBJ1-4	TRBV7-6	TRBD1	-	CASSPRQGPNEKLFF	TGTGCCAGCAGCCCGCGACAGGGCCCTAATGAAAAATTGTTTTTT
TRBJ1-4	TRBV19	-	-	CASSNRVTNEKLFF	TGTGCCAGTAGTAACAGGGTAACTAATGAAAAACTGTTTTTT
TRBJ2-3	TRBV30	TRBD2	-	CASRTSGSADTQYF	TGTGCCTCCCGGACTAGCGGGAGTGCAGATACGCAGTATTTT
TRBJ1-2	TRBV6-2/TRBV6-3	-	-	CASSFEHTRANYGYTF	TGTGCCAGCAGTTTTGAACACACAAGAGCTAACTATGGCTACACCTTC
TRBJ2-2	TRBV5-1	TRBD1	-	CASSFTGVGELFF	TGCGCCAGCAGCTTTACAGGGGTCGGGGAGCTGTTTTTT
TRBJ1-2	TRBV7-3	-	-	CASSLIGRSSGGGYTF	TGTGCCAGCAGCTTAATTGGCCGCTCGTCGGGCGGTGGCTACACCTTC
TRBJ1-3	TRBV18	-	-	CASSPPVQAYSGNTIYF	TGTGCCAGCTCACCACCGGTCCAGGCCTACTCTGGAAACACCATATATTTT
TRBJ2-3	TRBV7-9	TRBD1	-	CASSLIQGADTQYF	TGTGCCAGCAGCTTAATCCAGGGGGCAGATACGCAGTATTTT
TRBJ2-1	TRBV19	TRBD1	-	CASSHRDSRNEQFF	TGTGCCAGTAGTCACCGGGACAGTAGGAATGAGCAGTTCTTC
TRBJ1-5	TRBV28	-	few	CASSSRAQPQHF	TGTGCCAGCAGTTCGCGGGCCCAGCCCCAGCATTTT
TRBJ2-1	TRBV7-9	-	-	CASSLGTPVRPFF	TGTGCCAGCAGCCTAGGGACTCCCGTTCGTCCGTTCTTC
TRBJ1-4	TRBV4-2	-	-	CASSQDPPPLLFF	TGTGCCAGCAGCCAAGATCCCCCTCCACTCCTGTTTTTT
TRBJ2-2	TRBV6-5	-	once	CASSLLVGVGELFF	TGTGCCAGCAGTCTTCTTGTAGGTGTCGGGGAGCTGTTTTTT
TRBJ2-2	TRBV6-2/TRBV6-3	-	-	CASSDGLGRHTGELFF	TGTGCCAGCAGTGATGGTTTAGGGAGACACACCGGGGAGCTGTTTTTT
TRBJ1-2	TRBV30	-	-	CAWSASRGGGYTF	TGTGCCTGGAGTGCGTCCAGGGGCGGGGGCTACACCTTC
TRBJ1-2	TRBV6-5	-	-	CASSYSDSSFYGYTF	TGTGCCAGCAGTTATTCCGACAGTAGCTTCTATGGCTACACCTTC
TRBJ2-1	TRBV10-3	TRBD1	once	CAISPGQDNEQFF	TGTGCCATCAGTCCGGGACAGGACAATGAGCAGTTCTTC
TRBJ2-3	TRBV5-4	TRBD2	-	CASSLEIAGAGTDTQYF	TGTGCCAGCAGCTTAGAAATAGCGGGAGCGGGCACAGATACGCAGTATTTT
TRBJ1-1	TRBV18	-	-	CASSPEGRIEAFF	TGTGCCAGCTCACCAGAGGGAAGAATTGAGGCTTTCTTT
TRBJ1-5	TRBV19	TRBD1	once	CASSIGRGTGNQPQHF	TGTGCCAGTAGTATAGGGAGAGGGACAGGCAATCAGCCCCAGCATTTT
TRBJ2-2	TRBV18	TRBD1	-	CASSLYRGANTGELFF	TGTGCCAGCTCACTATACAGGGGCGCGAACACCGGGGAGCTGTTTTTT
TRBJ1-2	TRBV12-3/TRBV12-4	-	once	CASSSRRYGYTF	TGTGCCAGCAGTTCACGACGGTATGGCTACACCTTC
TRBJ2-1	TRBV30	TRBD2	-	CAWSESGSRNEQFF	TGTGCCTGGAGTGAAAGCGGGAGTCGCAATGAGCAGTTCTTC
TRBJ2-5	TRBV2	-	-	CASSVPERETQYF	TGTGCCAGCAGTGTACCCGAGAGAGAGACCCAGTACTTC
TRBJ2-7	TRBV3-1/TRBV3-2	-	-	CASSPPGVPYEQYF	TGTGCCAGCAGCCCGCCAGGGGTCCCGTACGAGCAGTACTTC
TRBJ1-5	TRBV5-5	-	-	CASSPSDLGNQPQHF	TGTGCCAGCAGCCCGTCGGACCTCGGAAATCAGCCCCAGCATTTT
TRBJ2-7	TRBV2	TRBD2	-	CASSVATSGETYEQYF	TGTGCCAGCAGTGTCGCCACTAGCGGGGAAACCTACGAGCAGTACTTC
TRBJ1-2	TRBV14	-	-	CASSLGPYYGYTF	TGTGCCAGCAGCCTTGGACCGTACTATGGCTACACCTTC
TRBJ1-1	TRBV12-5	-	-	CASGLGVMNTEAFF	TGTGCTAGTGGTTTAGGGGTAATGAACACTGAAGCTTTCTTT
TRBJ2-2	TRBV29-1	-	-	CSVPRSGNTGELFF	TGCAGCGTTCCGAGGAGCGGAAACACCGGGGAGCTGTTTTTT
TRBJ1-2	TRBV18	-	-	CASSPPLREANYGYTF	TGTGCCAGCTCACCACCGCTCAGGGAAGCTAACTATGGCTACACCTTC
TRBJ2-3	TRBV5-4	TRBD1	-	CASSLGQAPSTDTQYF	TGTGCCAGCAGCCTTGGACAGGCACCTAGCACAGATACGCAGTATTTT
TRBJ2-1	TRBV11-3	TRBD1	-	CASSQQGFDEQFF	TGTGCCAGCAGTCAACAGGGGTTTGATGAGCAGTTCTTC
TRBJ2-2	TRBV11-3	TRBD1	-	CASSLGTGGTGELFF	TGTGCCAGCAGCTTGGGGACAGGGGGCACCGGGGAGCTGTTTTTT
TRBJ2-1	TRBV7-2	TRBD1	-	CASSLPTDRGRKFF	TGTGCCAGCAGCTTACCCACGGACAGGGGACGGAAGTTCTTC
TRBJ1-5	TRBV5-8	-	once	CASSLVVLLNQPQHF	TGTGCCAGCAGCTTGGTGGTTCTTCTCAATCAGCCCCAGCATTTT
TRBJ1-4	TRBV19	TRBD1	-	CASNRDASGGNEKLFF	TGTGCCAGTAATCGGGACGCCTCAGGGGGTAATGAAAAACTGTTTTTT